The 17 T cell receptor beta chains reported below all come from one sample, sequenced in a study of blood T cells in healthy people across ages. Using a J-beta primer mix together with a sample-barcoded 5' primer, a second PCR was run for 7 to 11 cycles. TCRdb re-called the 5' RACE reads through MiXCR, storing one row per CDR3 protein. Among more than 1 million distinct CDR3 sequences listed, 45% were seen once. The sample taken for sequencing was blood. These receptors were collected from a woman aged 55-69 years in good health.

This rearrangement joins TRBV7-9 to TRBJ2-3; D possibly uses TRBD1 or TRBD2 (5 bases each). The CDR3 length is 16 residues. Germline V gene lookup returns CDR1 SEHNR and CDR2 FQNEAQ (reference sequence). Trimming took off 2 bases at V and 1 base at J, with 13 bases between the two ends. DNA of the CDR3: TGTGCCAGCAGCTTAAGTACACTAGGGGGCACAGATACGCAGTATTTT. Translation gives CASSLSTLGGTDTQYF. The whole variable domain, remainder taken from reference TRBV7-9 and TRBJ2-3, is DTGVSQNPRHKITKRGQNVTFRCDPISEHNRLYWYRQTLGQGPEFLTYFQNEAQLEKSRLLSDRFSAERPKGSFSTLEIQRTEQGDSAMYLCASSLSTLGGTDTQYFGPGTRLTVL.

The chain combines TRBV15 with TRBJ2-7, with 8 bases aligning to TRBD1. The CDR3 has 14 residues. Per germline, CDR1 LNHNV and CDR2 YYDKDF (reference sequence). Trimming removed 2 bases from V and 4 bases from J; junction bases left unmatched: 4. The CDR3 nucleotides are TGTGCCACCAGCAGACCGGGACAGGCGTACGAGCAGTACTTC. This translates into CATSRPGQAYEQYF.

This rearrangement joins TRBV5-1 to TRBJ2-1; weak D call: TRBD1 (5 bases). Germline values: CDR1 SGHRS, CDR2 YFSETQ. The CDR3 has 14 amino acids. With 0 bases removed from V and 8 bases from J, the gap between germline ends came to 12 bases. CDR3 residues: CASSLETEEDEQFF. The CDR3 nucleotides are TGCGCCAGCAGCTTGGAGACAGAAGAGGATGAGCAGTTCTTC.

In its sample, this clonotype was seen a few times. The CDR3 here is CSGRTSGRTSSTDTQYF. DNA for the CDR3: TGCAGTGGACGGACTAGCGGGAGAACCTCTAGCACAGATACGCAGTATTTT. The J gene is TRBJ2-3, the V gene TRBV20-1; 13 positions agree with TRBD2. After removal of 7 bases from V and 0 bases from J, the junction contained 10 bases not matched to a gene. This CDR3 contains 17 residues. Germline V gene data show CDR1 as DFQATT and CDR2 as SNEGSKA (reference sequence).

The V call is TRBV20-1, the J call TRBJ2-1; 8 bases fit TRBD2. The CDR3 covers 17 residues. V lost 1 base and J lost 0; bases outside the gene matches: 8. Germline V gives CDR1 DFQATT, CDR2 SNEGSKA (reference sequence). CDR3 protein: CSARGGGRRSSYNEQFF. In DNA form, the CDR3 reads TGCAGTGCTAGAGGGGGCGGGAGGCGAAGCTCCTACAATGAGCAGTTCTTC.

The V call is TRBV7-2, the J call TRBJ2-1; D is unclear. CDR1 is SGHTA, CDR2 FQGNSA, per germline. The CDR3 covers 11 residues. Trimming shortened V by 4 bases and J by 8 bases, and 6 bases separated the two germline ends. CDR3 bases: TGTGCCAGCAGCTCCGAGTATGAGCAGTTCTTC. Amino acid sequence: CASSSEYEQFF.

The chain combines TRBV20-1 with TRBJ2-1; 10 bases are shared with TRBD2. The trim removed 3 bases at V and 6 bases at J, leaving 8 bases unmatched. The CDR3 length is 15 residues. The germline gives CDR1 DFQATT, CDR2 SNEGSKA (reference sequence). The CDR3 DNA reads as TGCAGTGCTAGGCTAGCGGGAGTTGGAGGCAATGAGCAGTTCTTC. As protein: CSARLAGVGGNEQFF.

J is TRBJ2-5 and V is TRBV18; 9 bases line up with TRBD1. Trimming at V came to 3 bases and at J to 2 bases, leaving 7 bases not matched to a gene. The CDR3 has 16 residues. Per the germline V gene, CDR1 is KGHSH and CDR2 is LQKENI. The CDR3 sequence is CASSPLPGQGQETQYF. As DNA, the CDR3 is TGTGCCAGCTCACCTCTACCAGGACAGGGGCAAGAGACCCAGTACTTC. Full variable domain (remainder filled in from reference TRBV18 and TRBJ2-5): NAGVMQNPRHLVRRRGQEARLRCSPMKGHSHVYWYRQLPEEGLKFMVYLQKENIIDESGMPKERFSAEFPKEGPSILRIQQVVRGDSAAYFCASSPLPGQGQETQYFGPGTRLLVL.

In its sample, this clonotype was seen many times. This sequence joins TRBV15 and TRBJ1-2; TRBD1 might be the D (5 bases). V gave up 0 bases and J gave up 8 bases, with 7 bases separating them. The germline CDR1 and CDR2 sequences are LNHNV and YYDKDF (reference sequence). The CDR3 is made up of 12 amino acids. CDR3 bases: TGTGCCACCAGCAGAGATCACAGGGGCTACACCTTC. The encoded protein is CATSRDHRGYTF.

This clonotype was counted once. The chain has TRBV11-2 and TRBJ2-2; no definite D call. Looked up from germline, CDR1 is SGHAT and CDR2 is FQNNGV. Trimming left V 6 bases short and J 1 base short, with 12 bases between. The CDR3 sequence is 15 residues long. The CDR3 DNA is TGTGCCAGCAGTCAGTTGGCAGGGAACACCGGGGAGCTGTTTTTT. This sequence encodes CASSQLAGNTGELFF.

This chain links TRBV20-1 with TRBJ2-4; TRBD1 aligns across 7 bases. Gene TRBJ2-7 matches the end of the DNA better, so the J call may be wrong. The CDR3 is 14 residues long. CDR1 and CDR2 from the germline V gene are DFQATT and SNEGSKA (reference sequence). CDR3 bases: TGCAGTGCTAGAGACCGGGACAGTCTCTACGAGCAGTACTTC. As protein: CSARDRDSLYEQYF.

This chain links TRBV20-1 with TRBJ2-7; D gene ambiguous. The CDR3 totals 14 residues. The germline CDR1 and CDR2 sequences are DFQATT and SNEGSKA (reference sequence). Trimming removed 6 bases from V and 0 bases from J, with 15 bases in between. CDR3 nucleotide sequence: TGCAGTGCCCTGAGGCGTCAGATCTCCTACGAGCAGTACTTC. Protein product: CSALRRQISYEQYF.

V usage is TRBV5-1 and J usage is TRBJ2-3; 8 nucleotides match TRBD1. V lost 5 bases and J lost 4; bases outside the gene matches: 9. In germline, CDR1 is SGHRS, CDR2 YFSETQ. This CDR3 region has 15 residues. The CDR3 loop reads CASRGRTGKADTQYF. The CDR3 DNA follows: TGCGCCAGCAGGGGAAGGACAGGGAAAGCAGATACGCAGTATTTT. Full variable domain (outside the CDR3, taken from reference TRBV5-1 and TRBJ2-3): KAGVTQTPRYLIKTRGQQVTLSCSPISGHRSVSWYQQTPGQGLQFLFEYFSETQRNKGNFPGRFSGRQFSNSRSEMNVSTLELGDSALYLCASRGRTGKADTQYFGPGTRLTVL.

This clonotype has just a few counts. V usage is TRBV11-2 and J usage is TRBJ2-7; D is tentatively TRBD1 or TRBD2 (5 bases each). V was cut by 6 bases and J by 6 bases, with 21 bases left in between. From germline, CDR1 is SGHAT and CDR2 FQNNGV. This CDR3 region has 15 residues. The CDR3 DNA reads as TGTGCCAGCAGTATGCACCGGGACGCTTCAGGCGAGCAGTACTTC. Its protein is CASSMHRDASGEQYF.

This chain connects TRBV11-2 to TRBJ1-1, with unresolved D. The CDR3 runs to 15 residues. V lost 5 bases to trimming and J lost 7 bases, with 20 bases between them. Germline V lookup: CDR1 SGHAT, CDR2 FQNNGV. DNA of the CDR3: TGTGCCAGCAGCCCCCTGAGCTTTGGGGATATTGAAGCTTTCTTT. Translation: CASSPLSFGDIEAFF.

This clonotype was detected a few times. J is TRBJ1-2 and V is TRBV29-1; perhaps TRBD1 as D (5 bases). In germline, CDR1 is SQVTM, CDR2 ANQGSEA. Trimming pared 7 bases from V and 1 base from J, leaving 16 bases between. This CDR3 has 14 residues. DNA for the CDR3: TGCAGCGCAGAAACCTGGGGGAATAACTATGGCTACACCTTC. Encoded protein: CSAETWGNNYGYTF.

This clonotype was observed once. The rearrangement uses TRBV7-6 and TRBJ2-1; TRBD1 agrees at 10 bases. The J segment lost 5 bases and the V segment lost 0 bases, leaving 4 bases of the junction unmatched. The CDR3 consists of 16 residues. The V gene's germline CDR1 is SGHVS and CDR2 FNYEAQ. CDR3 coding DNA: TGTGCCAGCAGCTTAGCCTCGGGACAGGGGAACAATGAGCAGTTCTTC. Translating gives CASSLASGQGNNEQFF. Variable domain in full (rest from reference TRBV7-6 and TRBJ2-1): GAGVSQSPRYKVTKRGQDVALRCDPISGHVSLYWYRQALGQGPEFLTYFNYEAQQDKSGLPNDRFSAERPEGSISTLTIQRTEQRDSAMYRCASSLASGQGNNEQFFGPGTRLTVL.